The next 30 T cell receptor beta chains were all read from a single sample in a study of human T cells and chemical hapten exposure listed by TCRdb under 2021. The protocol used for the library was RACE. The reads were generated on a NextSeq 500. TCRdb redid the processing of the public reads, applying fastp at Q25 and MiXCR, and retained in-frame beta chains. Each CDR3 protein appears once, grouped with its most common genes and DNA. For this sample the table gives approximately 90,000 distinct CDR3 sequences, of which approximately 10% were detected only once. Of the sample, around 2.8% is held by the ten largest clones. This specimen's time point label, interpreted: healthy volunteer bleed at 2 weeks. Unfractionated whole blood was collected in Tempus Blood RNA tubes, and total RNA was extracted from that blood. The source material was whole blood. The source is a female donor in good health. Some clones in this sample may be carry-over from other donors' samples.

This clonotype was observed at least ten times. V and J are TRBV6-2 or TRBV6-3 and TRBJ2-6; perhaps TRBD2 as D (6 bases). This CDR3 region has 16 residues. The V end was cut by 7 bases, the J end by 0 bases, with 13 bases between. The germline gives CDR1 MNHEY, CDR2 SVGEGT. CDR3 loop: CASNERANSGANVLTF. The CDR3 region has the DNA TGTGCCAGCAACGAGCGGGCCAACTCTGGGGCCAACGTCCTGACTTTC.

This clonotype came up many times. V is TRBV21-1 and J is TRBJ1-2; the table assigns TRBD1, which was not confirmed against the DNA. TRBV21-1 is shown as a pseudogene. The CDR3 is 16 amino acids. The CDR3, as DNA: TGTGCCAGCAGCAAAGAGCCCGGACAGGGGTTATATGGCTACACCTTC. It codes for CASSKEPGQGLYGYTF.

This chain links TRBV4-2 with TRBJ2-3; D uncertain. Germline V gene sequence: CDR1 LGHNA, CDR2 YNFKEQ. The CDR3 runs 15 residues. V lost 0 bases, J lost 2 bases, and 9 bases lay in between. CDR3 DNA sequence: TGTGCCAGCAGCCAAGATCTACTATTCACAGATACGCAGTATTTT. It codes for CASSQDLLFTDTQYF.

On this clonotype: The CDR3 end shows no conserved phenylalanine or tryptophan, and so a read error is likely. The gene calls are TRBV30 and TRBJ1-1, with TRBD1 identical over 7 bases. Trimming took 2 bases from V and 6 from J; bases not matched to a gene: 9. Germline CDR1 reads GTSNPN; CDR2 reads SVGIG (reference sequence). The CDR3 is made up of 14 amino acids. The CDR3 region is CAWSYEDRSPEAFL. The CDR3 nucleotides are TGTGCCTGGAGTTATGAGGACAGGAGTCCTGAAGCTTTCCTT.

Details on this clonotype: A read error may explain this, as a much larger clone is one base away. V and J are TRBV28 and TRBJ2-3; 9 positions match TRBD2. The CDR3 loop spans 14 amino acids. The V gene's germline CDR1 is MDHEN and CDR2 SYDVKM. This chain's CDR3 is CVSSSGRGADTQYF. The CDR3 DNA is TGTGTCAGCAGTAGCGGGAGAGGCGCAGATACGCAGTATTTT.

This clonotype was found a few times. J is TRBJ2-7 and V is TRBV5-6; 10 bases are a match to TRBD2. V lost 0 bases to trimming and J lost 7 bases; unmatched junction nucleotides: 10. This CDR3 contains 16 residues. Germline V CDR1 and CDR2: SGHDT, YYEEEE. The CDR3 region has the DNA TGTGCCAGCAGCTTGGCATTGGCTAGCGGGAGTCGAGAGCAGTACTTC. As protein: CASSLALASGSREQYF.

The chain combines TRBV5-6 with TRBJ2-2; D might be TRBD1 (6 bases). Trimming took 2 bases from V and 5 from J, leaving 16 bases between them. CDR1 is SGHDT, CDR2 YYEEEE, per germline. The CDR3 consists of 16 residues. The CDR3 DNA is TGTGCCAGCAGCTTATCGTACAGGGCTGGAACCGGGGAGCTGTTTTTT. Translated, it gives CASSLSYRAGTGELFF.

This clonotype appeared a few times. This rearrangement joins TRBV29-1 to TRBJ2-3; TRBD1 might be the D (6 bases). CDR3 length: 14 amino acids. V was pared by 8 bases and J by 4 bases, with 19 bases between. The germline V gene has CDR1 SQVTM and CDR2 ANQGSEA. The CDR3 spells CSSDLGRGSDTQYF. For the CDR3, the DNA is TGCAGCTCAGACTTGGGCAGGGGATCAGATACGCAGTATTTT.

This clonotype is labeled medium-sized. CDR3 nucleotides: TGTGCCAGCAGTGACACAGGGGGCAATTCACCCCTCCACTTT. Protein product: CASSDTGGNSPLHF. The rearrangement joins TRBV6-4 to TRBJ1-6; 9 nucleotides line up with TRBD1. CDR1 and CDR2 (germline): MRHNA, SNTAGT. J gave up 7 bases and V 2 bases, and 0 bases lay outside the gene matches. There are 14 residues in the CDR3.

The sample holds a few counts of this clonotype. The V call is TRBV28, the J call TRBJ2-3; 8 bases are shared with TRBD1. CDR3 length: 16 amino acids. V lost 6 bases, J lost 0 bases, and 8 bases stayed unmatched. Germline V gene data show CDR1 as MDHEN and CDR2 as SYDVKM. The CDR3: CASSPQGVASTDTQYF. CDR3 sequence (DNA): TGTGCCAGCAGCCCACAGGGGGTTGCTAGCACAGATACGCAGTATTTT.

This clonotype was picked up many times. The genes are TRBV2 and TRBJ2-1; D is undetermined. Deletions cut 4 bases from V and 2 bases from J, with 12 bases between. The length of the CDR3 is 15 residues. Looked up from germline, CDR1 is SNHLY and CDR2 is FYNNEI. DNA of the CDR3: TGTGCCAGCAGTGTGCGGCAGACCACCTACAATGAGCAGTTCTTC. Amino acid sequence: CASSVRQTTYNEQFF.

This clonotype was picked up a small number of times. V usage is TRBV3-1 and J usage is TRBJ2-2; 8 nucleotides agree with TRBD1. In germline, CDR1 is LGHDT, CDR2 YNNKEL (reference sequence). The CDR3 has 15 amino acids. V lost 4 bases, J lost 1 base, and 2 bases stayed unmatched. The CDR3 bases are TGTGCCAGCAGCCCAGGGACAGGGAACACCGGGGAGCTGTTTTTT. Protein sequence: CASSPGTGNTGELFF.

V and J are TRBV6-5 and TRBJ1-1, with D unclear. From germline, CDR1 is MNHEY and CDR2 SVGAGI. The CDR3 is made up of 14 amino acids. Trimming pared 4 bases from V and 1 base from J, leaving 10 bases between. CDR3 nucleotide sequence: TGTGCCAGCAGTTCCCCCCGGCGGAACACTGAAGCTTTCTTT. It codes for CASSSPRRNTEAFF.

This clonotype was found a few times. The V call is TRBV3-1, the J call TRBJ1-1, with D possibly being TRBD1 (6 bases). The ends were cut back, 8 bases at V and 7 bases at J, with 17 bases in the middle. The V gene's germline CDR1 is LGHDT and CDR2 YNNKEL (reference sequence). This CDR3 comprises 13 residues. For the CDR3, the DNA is TGTGCCAGCGGAACCAGGGGTTCTGATGAAGCTTTCTTT. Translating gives CASGTRGSDEAFF.

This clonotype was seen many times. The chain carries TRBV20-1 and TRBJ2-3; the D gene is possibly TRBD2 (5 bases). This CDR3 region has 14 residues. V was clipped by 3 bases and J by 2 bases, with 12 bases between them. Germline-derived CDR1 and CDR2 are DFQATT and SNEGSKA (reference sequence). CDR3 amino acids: CSASARVHTDTQYF. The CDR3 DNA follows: TGCAGTGCTAGTGCGCGGGTCCACACAGATACGCAGTATTTT.

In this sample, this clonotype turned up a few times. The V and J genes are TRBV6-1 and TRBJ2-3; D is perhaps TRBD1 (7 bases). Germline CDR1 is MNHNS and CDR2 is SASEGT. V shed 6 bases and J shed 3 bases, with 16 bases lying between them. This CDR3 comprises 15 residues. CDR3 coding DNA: TGTGCCAGCAGCAAGACAGGGAGGAATACAGATACGCAGTATTTT. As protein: CASSKTGRNTDTQYF.

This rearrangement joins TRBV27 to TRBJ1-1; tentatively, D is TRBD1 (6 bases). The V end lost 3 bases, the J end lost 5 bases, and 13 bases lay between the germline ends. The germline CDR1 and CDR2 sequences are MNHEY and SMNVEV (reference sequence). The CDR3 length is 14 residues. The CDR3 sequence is CASSLGAAGTEAFF. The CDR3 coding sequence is TGTGCCAGCAGTTTGGGGGCCGCGGGGACTGAAGCTTTCTTT.

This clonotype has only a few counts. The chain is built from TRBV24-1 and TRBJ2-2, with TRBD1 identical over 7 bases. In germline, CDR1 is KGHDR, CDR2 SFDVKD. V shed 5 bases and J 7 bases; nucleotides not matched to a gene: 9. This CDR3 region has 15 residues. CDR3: CATSGHRGGSGELFF. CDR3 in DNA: TGTGCCACCAGTGGACACAGGGGTGGGAGCGGGGAGCTGTTTTTT.

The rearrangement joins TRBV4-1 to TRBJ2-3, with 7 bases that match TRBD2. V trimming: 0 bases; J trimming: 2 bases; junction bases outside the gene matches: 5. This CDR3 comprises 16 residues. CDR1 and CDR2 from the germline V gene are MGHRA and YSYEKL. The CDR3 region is CASSQDPGGVTDTQYF. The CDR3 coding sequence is TGCGCCAGCAGCCAAGATCCGGGGGGTGTCACAGATACGCAGTATTTT.

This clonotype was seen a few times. CDR3 loop: CAVSGSSYNEQFF. In nucleotides, the CDR3 is TGTGCCGTTAGCGGGAGCTCCTACAATGAGCAGTTCTTC. The chain employs TRBV6-5 and TRBJ2-1; TRBD2 agrees at 9 bases. The length of the CDR3 is 13 residues. Germline V gene data show CDR1 as MNHEY and CDR2 as SVGAGI. With V trimmed by 11 bases and J by 0 bases, 2 bases remained unmatched.

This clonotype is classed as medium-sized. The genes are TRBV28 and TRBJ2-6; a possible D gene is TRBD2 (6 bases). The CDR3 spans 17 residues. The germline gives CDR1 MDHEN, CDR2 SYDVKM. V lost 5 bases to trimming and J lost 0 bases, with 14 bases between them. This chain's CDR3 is CASSLLSGSSGANVLTF. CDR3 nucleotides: TGTGCCAGCAGTCTTCTGTCCGGGAGCTCTGGGGCCAACGTCCTGACTTTC.

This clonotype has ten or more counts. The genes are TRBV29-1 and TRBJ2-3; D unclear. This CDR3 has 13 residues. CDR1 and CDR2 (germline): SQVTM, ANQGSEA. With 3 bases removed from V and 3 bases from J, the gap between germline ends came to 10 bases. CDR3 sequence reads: CSVDNGLTDTQYF. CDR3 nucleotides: TGCAGCGTTGACAACGGTTTAACAGATACGCAGTATTTT.

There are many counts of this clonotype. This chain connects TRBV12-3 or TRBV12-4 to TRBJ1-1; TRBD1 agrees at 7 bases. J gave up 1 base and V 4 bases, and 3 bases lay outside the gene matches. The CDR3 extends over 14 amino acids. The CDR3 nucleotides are TGTGCCAGCAGTTCCCGGACAGGGAACACTGAAGCTTTCTTT. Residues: CASSSRTGNTEAFF.

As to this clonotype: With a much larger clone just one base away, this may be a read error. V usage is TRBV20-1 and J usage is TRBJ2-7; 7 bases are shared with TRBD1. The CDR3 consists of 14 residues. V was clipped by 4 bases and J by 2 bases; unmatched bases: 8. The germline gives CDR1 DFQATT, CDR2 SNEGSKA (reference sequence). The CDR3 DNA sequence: TGCAGTGCTAACAGACAGGGAATGGCCTACGAGCAGTACTTC. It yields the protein CSANRQGMAYEQYF.

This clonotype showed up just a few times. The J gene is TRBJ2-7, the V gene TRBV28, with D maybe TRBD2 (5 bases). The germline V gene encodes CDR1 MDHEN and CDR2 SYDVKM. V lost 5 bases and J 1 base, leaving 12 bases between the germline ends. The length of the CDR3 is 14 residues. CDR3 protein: CASSTSGNSYEQYF. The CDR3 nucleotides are TGTGCCAGCAGTACCTCCGGGAATTCCTACGAGCAGTACTTC.

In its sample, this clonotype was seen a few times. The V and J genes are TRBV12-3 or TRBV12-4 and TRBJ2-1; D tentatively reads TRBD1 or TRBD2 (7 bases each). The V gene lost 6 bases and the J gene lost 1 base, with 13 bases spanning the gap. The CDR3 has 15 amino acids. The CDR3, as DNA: TGTGCCAGCAGCCGCAGGGGGGGGTCCTACAATGAGCAGTTCTTC. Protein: CASSRRGGSYNEQFF.

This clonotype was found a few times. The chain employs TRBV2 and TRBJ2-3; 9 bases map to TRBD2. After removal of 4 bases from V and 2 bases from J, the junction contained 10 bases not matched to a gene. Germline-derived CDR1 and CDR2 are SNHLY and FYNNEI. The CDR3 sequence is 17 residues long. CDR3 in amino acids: CASSGDSAGGDTDTQYF. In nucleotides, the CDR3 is TGTGCCAGCAGTGGGGACTCGGCGGGAGGGGACACAGATACGCAGTATTTT. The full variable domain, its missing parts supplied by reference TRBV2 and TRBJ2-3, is EPEVTQTPSHQVTQMGQEVILRCVPISNHLYFYWYRQILGQKVEFLVSFYNNEISEKSEIFDDQFSVERPDGSNFTLKIRSTKLEDSAMYFCASSGDSAGGDTDTQYFGPGTRLTVL.

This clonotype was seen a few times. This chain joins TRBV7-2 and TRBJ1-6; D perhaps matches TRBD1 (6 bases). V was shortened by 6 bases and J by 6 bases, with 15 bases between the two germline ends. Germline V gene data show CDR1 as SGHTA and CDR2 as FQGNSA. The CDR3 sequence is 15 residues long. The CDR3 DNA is TGTGCCAGCAGGCGACAGGCAGAGGGTAATTCACCCCTCCACTTT. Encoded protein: CASRRQAEGNSPLHF.

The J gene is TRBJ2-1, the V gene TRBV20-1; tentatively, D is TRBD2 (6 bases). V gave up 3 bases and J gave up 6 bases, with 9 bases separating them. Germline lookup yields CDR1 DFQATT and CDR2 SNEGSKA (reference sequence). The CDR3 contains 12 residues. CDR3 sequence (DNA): TGCAGTGCTAGGTGGGACTCCAATGAGCAGTTCTTC. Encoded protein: CSARWDSNEQFF.

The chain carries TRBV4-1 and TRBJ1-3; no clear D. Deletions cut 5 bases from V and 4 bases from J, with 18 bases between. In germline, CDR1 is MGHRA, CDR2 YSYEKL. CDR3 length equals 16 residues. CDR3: CASSSGPAEDGNTIYF. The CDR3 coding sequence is TGCGCCAGCAGCTCCGGGCCAGCCGAAGACGGAAACACCATATATTTT.